These 20 T cell receptor beta chains came from one sample sequenced in a study of blood T cell repertoires in COVID-19. Clones were read by immunoSEQ multiplex PCR, and TCRdb kept only the in-frame ones, dropping some. Among 200,000 to 300,000 clones listed, nearly 90% were seen once. Input material: peripheral blood. The source is a man in his late teens or twenties with active or convalescent COVID-19.

The V and J genes are TRBV11-3 and TRBJ2-1; the match to TRBD2 covers 14 bases. Trimming at V came to 0 bases and at J to 6 bases, leaving 7 bases not matched to a gene. Germline CDR1 SGHNT, CDR2 YENEEA. This CDR3 region has 18 residues. In nucleotides, the CDR3 is TGTGCCAGCAGCTTAGATCCGTGGGGACTAGCGGGAGCCAATGAGCAGTTCTTC. It is translated as CASSLDPWGLAGANEQFF.

The V and J genes are TRBV5-5 and TRBJ2-7; D gene uncertain. The germline V and J ends were trimmed by 2 bases and 4 bases, with 10 bases remaining between them. Germline V lookup: CDR1 SGHKS, CDR2 YYEKEE (reference sequence). The length of the CDR3 is 13 residues. CDR3 protein: CASSLTFFYEQYF. The CDR3 DNA is TGTGCCAGCAGCTTAACTTTTTTTTACGAGCAGTACTTC.

This clone was seen just once. V is TRBV7-6 and J is TRBJ2-7; TRBD2 aligns across 13 bases. CDR3 length: 17 amino acids. Germline loops: CDR1 SGHVS, CDR2 FNYEAQ. Trimming removed 1 base from V and 3 bases from J; junction bases left unmatched: 6. In DNA form, the CDR3 reads TGTGCCAGCAGCTTAGGGACTAGCGGGAGTATCGGCTACGAGCAGTACTTC. Amino acids: CASSLGTSGSIGYEQYF.

The chain links TRBV27 to TRBJ2-2; 7 bases are a match to TRBD1. Unmatched junction bases numbered 11, after V lost 2 bases and J lost 5 bases. Germline V CDR1 and CDR2: MNHEY, SMNVEV (reference sequence). The CDR3 is 17 amino acids. The CDR3 DNA follows: TGTGCCAGCAGTTTACGCCGACCTACAGGGGTAACCGGGGAGCTGTTTTTT. Translating gives CASSLRRPTGVTGELFF.

In DNA, the CDR3 is TGTGCCAGTAAGGAAACTGGGAGGGGTACTGAAGCTTTCTTT. Translation: CASKETGRGTEAFF. J is TRBJ1-1 and V is TRBV19, with D tentatively TRBD1 (5 bases). The length of the CDR3 is 14 residues. Germline CDR1 and CDR2: LNHDA and SQIVND (reference sequence). Trimming took 7 bases from V and 5 from J, leaving 17 bases between them.

This sequence joins TRBV11-3 and TRBJ1-1; D gene ambiguous. The CDR3 runs to 14 residues. The germline gives CDR1 SGHNT, CDR2 YENEEA. Trimming stripped 3 bases from V and 4 bases from J, with 12 bases between. CDR3 region: CASSFSGGSTEAFF. In DNA, the CDR3 is TGTGCCAGCAGCTTTAGCGGCGGGTCCACTGAAGCTTTCTTT.

V gene TRBV5-4 combines with J gene TRBJ1-1; 7 positions agree with TRBD1. CDR3 size: 13 residues. V was pared by 10 bases and J by 4 bases, with 10 bases of the junction left unmatched. Germline lookup yields CDR1 SGHNT and CDR2 YYREEE (reference sequence). Here the CDR3 reads CAQTGDVGTEAFF. DNA for the CDR3: TGTGCCCAAACAGGGGACGTTGGCACTGAAGCTTTCTTT.

In nucleotides, the CDR3 is TGCGCCAGCAGCCAGATAAACAGGGTAGCTAATGAAAAACTGTTTTTT. Translation gives CASSQINRVANEKLFF. The chain joins TRBV4-3 to TRBJ1-4, with a weak D call TRBD1 (6 bases). The V gene's germline CDR1 is LGHNA and CDR2 YSLEER. V was pared by 3 bases and J by 3 bases, with 14 bases between. The CDR3 is 16 residues long.

This clone was recorded a few times. The rearrangement links TRBV7-8 to TRBJ1-2; D not certain. The CDR3 runs 12 residues. Germline V CDR1 and CDR2: SGHVS, FQNEAQ. V was clipped by 2 bases and J by 4 bases, with 5 bases between them. The CDR3 region has the DNA TGTGCCAGCAGCTTATACAGCTATGGCTACACCTTC. Its protein product is CASSLYSYGYTF. Full variable domain (remainder filled in from reference TRBV7-8 and TRBJ1-2): GAGVSQSPRYKVAKRGQDVALRCDPISGHVSLFWYQQALGQGPEFLTYFQNEAQLDKSGLPSDRFFAERPEGSVSTLKIQRTQQEDSAVYLCASSLYSYGYTFGSGTRLTVV.

This clone was picked up one time. V gene TRBV6-6 combines with J gene TRBJ2-4; perhaps TRBD2 as D (5 bases). The CDR3 consists of 11 residues. Germline-derived CDR1 and CDR2 are MNHNY and SVGAGI (reference sequence). The germline V and J ends were trimmed by 4 bases and 10 bases, with 8 bases remaining between them. CDR3: CASSSRGIQYF. In DNA, the CDR3 is TGTGCCAGCAGTTCCCGAGGGATTCAGTACTTC.

This chain connects TRBV7-6 to TRBJ2-2; 12 bases agree with TRBD2. The CDR3 is 17 amino acids. V was clipped by 5 bases and J by 5 bases; unmatched bases: 9. CDR1 and CDR2 (germline): SGHVS, FNYEAQ. CDR3 amino acids: CASSIPLAGGRTGELFF. The CDR3 nucleotides read TGTGCCAGCAGCATCCCGCTAGCGGGGGGGAGGACCGGGGAGCTGTTTTTT.

The chain recombines TRBV19 with TRBJ2-2; TRBD1 matches 9 bases. Germline CDR1 LNHDA, CDR2 SQIVND (reference sequence). This CDR3 is built from 16 residues. The trim removed 7 bases at V and 8 bases at J, leaving 14 bases unmatched. CDR3 in amino acids: CASINLPGQGGGELFF. The CDR3 DNA reads TGTGCCAGTATTAATTTACCGGGACAGGGTGGAGGGGAGCTGTTTTTT.

The genes are TRBV7-3 and TRBJ2-7; 7 nucleotides match TRBD1. V lost 6 bases and J lost 6; bases outside the gene matches: 8. The CDR3 is 13 amino acids. CDR1 and CDR2 from the germline V gene are SGHTA and FQGTGA. The CDR3 loop is CASSPTGVSEQYF. DNA of the CDR3: TGTGCCAGCAGTCCCACAGGGGTAAGCGAGCAGTACTTC.

In regard to this clone: The sample holds other DNA sequences that translate to the same CDR3. The chain couples TRBV9 to TRBJ2-7; 12 nucleotides line up with TRBD2. The V gene end was trimmed by 4 bases and the J gene end by 1 base; junction bases not matched to a gene: 3. Germline CDR1 and CDR2: SGDLS and YYNGEE. CDR3 size: 15 residues. In nucleotides, the CDR3 is TGTGCCAGCAGCACGGGGACTAGCGGGTCCTACGAGCAGTACTTC. This encodes CASSTGTSGSYEQYF. The whole variable domain, filled in from reference TRBV9 and TRBJ2-7, reads DSGVTQTPKHLITATGQRVTLRCSPRSGDLSVYWYQQSLDQGLQFLIQYYNGEERAKGNILERFSAQQFPDLHSELNLSSLELGDSALYFCASSTGTSGSYEQYFGPGTRLTVT.

This chain uses TRBV24-1 with TRBJ1-1; D is possibly TRBD1 (5 bases). This CDR3 comprises 16 residues. The ends were cut back, 0 bases at V and 6 bases at J, with 16 bases in the middle. Germline V lookup: CDR1 KGHDR, CDR2 SFDVKD. The CDR3 here is CATSDLVIGGGAEAFF. The CDR3 nucleotides read TGTGCCACCAGTGATTTGGTGATCGGGGGTGGTGCTGAAGCTTTCTTT.

As for this clone: This CDR3 is also generated by other DNA sequences in the sample. The rearrangement uses TRBV5-6 and TRBJ1-6, with D hard to call. In germline, CDR1 is SGHDT, CDR2 YYEEEE. Trimming took 0 bases from V and 0 from J, leaving 7 bases between them. The CDR3 totals 16 residues. The CDR3 protein is CASSLGGSSYNSPLHF. The CDR3 DNA reads as TGTGCCAGCAGCTTGGGAGGGAGCTCCTATAATTCACCCCTCCACTTT.

The genes are TRBV5-1 and TRBJ2-1; 8 positions match TRBD2. Trimming removed 5 bases from V and 5 bases from J; junction bases left unmatched: 9. The length of the CDR3 is 15 residues. Germline lookup yields CDR1 SGHRS and CDR2 YFSETQ. The CDR3 is CASSFVAGNNNEQFF. The CDR3 DNA sequence: TGCGCCAGCAGTTTCGTAGCGGGGAATAACAATGAGCAGTTCTTC.

Only one count was recorded for this clone. This chain joins TRBV6-5 and TRBJ2-1, with TRBD1 identical over 10 bases. The ends lost 0 bases at V and 6 bases at J; junction bases unmatched: 5. The CDR3 runs 16 residues. Germline V gives CDR1 MNHEY, CDR2 SVGAGI. The CDR3 region is CASSYSKGTGANEQFF. CDR3 coding DNA: TGTGCCAGCAGTTACTCGAAAGGGACAGGGGCCAATGAGCAGTTCTTC.

The chain couples TRBV6-5 to TRBJ2-7; a possible D gene is TRBD2 (6 bases). Germline V gene sequence: CDR1 MNHEY, CDR2 SVGAGI. V was cut by 2 bases and J by 0 bases, with 8 bases left in between. The CDR3 runs to 14 residues. The CDR3: CASSYGRDSYEQYF. CDR3 nucleotides: TGTGCCAGCAGTTACGGGCGGGACTCCTACGAGCAGTACTTC.

This clone was observed once. The chain employs TRBV5-8 and TRBJ2-3; D is possibly TRBD1 (6 bases). The CDR3 is 16 amino acids. Deletions cut 2 bases from V and 2 bases from J, with 15 bases between. The germline V gene encodes CDR1 SGHTS and CDR2 YDEGEE. The CDR3 spells CASSLRVRGNTDTQYF. Written as DNA, the CDR3 is TGTGCCAGCAGCTTAAGGGTCAGGGGAAACACAGATACGCAGTATTTT.